Each of the 20 T cell receptor beta chains below was sequenced from the same sample in a study of shared clonotypes between healthy human individuals. TCRdb keeps only in-frame clones here, not all; method: immunoSEQ multiplex PCR. The sample comprises 2 million to 3 million clones, approximately 94% of which are singletons, and around 0.4% rests with the top ten. The sample comprised naive CD4+ T cells from PBMCs. Subset specified: CD45RA+ positively selected. Receptor source: a man younger than 30 in good health. Some clones in this sample may be carry-over from other donors' samples.

The chain couples TRBV10-3 to TRBJ2-7; 11 bases are a match to TRBD2. The CDR3 extends over 17 amino acids. With 8 bases clipped from V and 0 bases from J, the junction kept 12 bases outside the gene matches. The germline V gene encodes CDR1 ENHRY and CDR2 SYGVKD. Here the CDR3 DNA reads TGTGCCATCGGGGGCGGGACTAGCGGTCTTTTCTCCTACGAGCAGTACTTC. As protein: CAIGGGTSGLFSYEQYF.

This chain uses TRBV7-2 with TRBJ2-1, with 7 nucleotides matching TRBD1. The germline gives CDR1 SGHTA, CDR2 FQGNSA. The junction had 5 bases not matched to a gene; V was cut back by 5 bases and J by 10 bases. This CDR3 has 12 amino acids. The CDR3 DNA reads TGTGCCAGCAGCCCGGACAGGTTCGAGCAGTTCTTC. Translating it yields CASSPDRFEQFF.

The J gene is TRBJ2-5, the V gene TRBV4-1; 8 nucleotides align to TRBD1. The trim removed 0 bases at V and 6 bases at J, leaving 3 bases unmatched. The germline V gene has CDR1 MGHRA and CDR2 YSYEKL. CDR3 length equals 14 residues. CDR3 nucleotide sequence: TGCGCCAGCAGCCAAGATGACAGGGGAAAGACCCAGTACTTC. Its protein product is CASSQDDRGKTQYF.

The V and J genes are TRBV7-9 and TRBJ1-1; the D is unclear. Per germline, CDR1 SEHNR and CDR2 FQNEAQ (reference sequence). V was pared by 2 bases and J by 0 bases, with 16 bases between. This CDR3 is built from 17 residues. In DNA form, the CDR3 reads TGTGCCAGCAGCTTACCGGGGAAAGGGTCAGTGAACACTGAAGCTTTCTTT. Translation: CASSLPGKGSVNTEAFF.

As regards this clone: Other DNA sequences in this specimen translate into the identical CDR3. V and J are TRBV5-4 and TRBJ1-4; D perhaps matches TRBD1 (6 bases). CDR1 is SGHNT, CDR2 YYREEE, per germline (reference sequence). The CDR3 loop spans 14 amino acids. V gave up 2 bases and J gave up 8 bases, with 13 bases separating them. CDR3 sequence (DNA): TGTGCCAGCAGCTTACAGGGATCTGGGGAAAAACTGTTTTTT. This gives the protein CASSLQGSGEKLFF.

V is TRBV7-9 and J is TRBJ1-1; D is uncertain. The CDR3 has 14 residues. V shed 7 bases and J shed 4 bases, with 16 bases lying between them. The germline CDR1 and CDR2 sequences are SEHNR and FQNEAQ (reference sequence). This CDR3 is CASTLAAAGTEAFF. CDR3 nucleotide sequence: TGTGCCAGCACCTTGGCGGCGGCTGGCACTGAAGCTTTCTTT.

In its sample, this clone was seen once. CDR3 sequence reads: CASSLIGQGTQPQHF. The CDR3, as DNA: TGTGCCAGCAGTTTAATCGGCCAGGGGACCCAGCCCCAGCATTTT. V is TRBV28 and J is TRBJ1-5; perhaps TRBD1 as D (6 bases). V was pared by 2 bases and J by 7 bases, with 15 bases between. The CDR3 covers 15 residues. The germline V gene has CDR1 MDHEN and CDR2 SYDVKM.

The chain is built from TRBV2 and TRBJ1-1; no firm D call. Trimming left V 5 bases short and J 5 bases short, with 18 bases between. CDR3 size: 15 residues. Germline lookup yields CDR1 SNHLY and CDR2 FYNNEI. This chain's CDR3 is CASSPHSGRGTEAFF. The CDR3 DNA reads TGTGCCAGCAGTCCTCACTCCGGACGTGGAACTGAAGCTTTCTTT.

This chain connects TRBV27 to TRBJ2-2; 9 nucleotides agree with TRBD2. V shed 6 bases, J shed 4 bases, and the junction held 6 bases outside the gene matches. The CDR3 runs 15 residues. Germline CDR1 MNHEY, CDR2 SMNVEV (reference sequence). The CDR3 region is CASRGGLAGTGELFF. Here the CDR3 DNA reads TGTGCCAGCAGGGGGGGACTAGCTGGCACCGGGGAGCTGTTTTTT.

The chain is built from TRBV6-1 and TRBJ1-5; D unresolved. V dropped 6 bases and J dropped 4 bases, with 10 bases sitting between them. CDR1 and CDR2 (germline): MNHNS, SASEGT. The CDR3 is 13 residues long. As DNA, the CDR3 is TGTGCCAGCAGGCTTGATCTGAATCAGCCCCAGCATTTT. Its translation is CASRLDLNQPQHF.

The chain joins TRBV2 to TRBJ1-1; D gene ambiguous. The CDR3 totals 14 residues. Per the germline V gene, CDR1 is SNHLY and CDR2 is FYNNEI. Trimming stripped 2 bases from V and 2 bases from J, with 9 bases between. The DNA for the CDR3 is TGTGCCAGCAGTGAACGTGGGATTAACACTGAAGCTTTCTTT. It specifies CASSERGINTEAFF.

The J gene is TRBJ1-2, the V gene TRBV5-8; TRBD1 matches 12 bases. Germline lookup yields CDR1 SGHTS and CDR2 YDEGEE. Trimming took 4 bases from V and 4 from J; bases not matched to a gene: 2. This CDR3 spans 14 amino acids. The CDR3 spells CASSRGQGAYGYTF. The DNA of the CDR3 is TGTGCCAGCAGCCGGGGACAGGGGGCCTATGGCTACACCTTC.

This rearrangement joins TRBV5-1 to TRBJ2-1, with a tentative D call TRBD2 (7 bases). This CDR3 is built from 17 residues. Trimming took 0 bases from V and 3 from J, leaving 16 bases between them. Germline-derived CDR1 and CDR2 are SGHRS and YFSETQ. The CDR3 region is CASSLGLADRLYNEQFF. For the CDR3, the DNA is TGCGCCAGCAGCTTGGGGCTAGCGGACAGACTCTACAATGAGCAGTTCTTC. Full variable domain (outside the CDR3, taken from reference TRBV5-1 and TRBJ2-1): KAGVTQTPRYLIKTRGQQVTLSCSPISGHRSVSWYQQTPGQGLQFLFEYFSETQRNKGNFPGRFSGRQFSNSRSEMNVSTLELGDSALYLCASSLGLADRLYNEQFFGPGTRLTVL.

The rearrangement links TRBV5-1 to TRBJ2-5; possibly TRBD1 for D (5 bases). Deletions cut 5 bases from V and 2 bases from J, with 13 bases between. Per the germline V gene, CDR1 is SGHRS and CDR2 is YFSETQ. The CDR3 is made up of 14 amino acids. CDR3: CASRYSGSQETQYF. DNA of the CDR3: TGCGCCAGCAGGTACTCAGGGTCACAAGAGACCCAGTACTTC.

This clone was seen just once. V is TRBV7-3 and J is TRBJ1-2; 9 bases line up with TRBD1. Germline V gene data show CDR1 as SGHTA and CDR2 as FQGTGA. The CDR3 spans 15 residues. The V gene end was trimmed by 5 bases and the J gene end by 4 bases; junction bases not matched to a gene: 8. CDR3 loop: CASSPRQGEIYGYTF. CDR3 in DNA: TGTGCCAGCAGCCCCCGACAGGGGGAGATCTATGGCTACACCTTC.

The J gene is TRBJ1-4, the V gene TRBV18; no firm D call. This CDR3 is 15 amino acids long. With 5 bases removed from V and 5 bases from J, the gap between germline ends came to 15 bases. From germline, CDR1 is KGHSH and CDR2 LQKENI. The CDR3 region is CASSTYEGPNEKLFF. The CDR3 DNA reads TGTGCCAGCTCAACGTATGAAGGACCCAATGAAAAACTGTTTTTT.

The chain carries TRBV5-1 and TRBJ2-5; no definite D call. Trimming shortened V by 1 base and J by 0 bases, and 7 bases separated the two germline ends. The CDR3 consists of 14 residues. Germline CDR1 SGHRS, CDR2 YFSETQ. Here the CDR3 DNA reads TGCGCCAGCAGCTTGAGGAGCGACCAAGAGACCCAGTACTTC. Encoded protein: CASSLRSDQETQYF.

The gene calls are TRBV18 and TRBJ1-5; D remains unclear. Germline assignment: CDR1 KGHSH and CDR2 LQKENI. Trimming removed 2 bases from V and 8 bases from J, with 13 bases in between. The CDR3 is 14 residues long. CDR3 sequence (DNA): TGTGCCAGCTCACCAGGTCTATCTAGGGAGCCCCAGCATTTT. This encodes CASSPGLSREPQHF. Filled out from reference TRBV18 and TRBJ1-5, the complete variable domain reads NAGVMQNPRHLVRRRGQEARLRCSPMKGHSHVYWYRQLPEEGLKFMVYLQKENIIDESGMPKERFSAEFPKEGPSILRIQQVVRGDSAAYFCASSPGLSREPQHFGDGTRLSIL.

The gene calls are TRBV7-3 and TRBJ2-1; D is uncertain. Deletions cut 2 bases from V and 0 bases from J, with 11 bases between. Germline V lookup: CDR1 SGHTA, CDR2 FQGTGA. This CDR3 region has 16 residues. The CDR3 DNA reads TGTGCCAGCAGCTTATTGGGAAGAAGCTCCTACAATGAGCAGTTCTTC. This codes for CASSLLGRSSYNEQFF.

In regard to this clone: This CDR3 is also generated by other DNA sequences in the sample. The chain uses TRBV7-9 and TRBJ1-5; D not certain. Germline-derived CDR1 and CDR2 are SEHNR and FQNEAQ (reference sequence). The CDR3 has 13 residues. Trimming removed 3 bases at V and 4 bases at J, with 7 bases between. The CDR3 DNA reads as TGTGCCAGCAGCTTTACGGGTAATCAGCCCCAGCATTTT. Its translation: CASSFTGNQPQHF.